Included here is one T cell receptor (beta chain) sequence, with context. This sample is part of a study of OX40 agonist ivuxolimab in advanced cancers. Data came from immunoSEQ multiplex PCR; TCRdb stores just in-frame clones and leaves some out. Found here are about 75,000 clones, about nine tenths of them singletons; the top ten hold 0.37%. The germline V gene has CDR1 LGHNA and CDR2 YNFKEQ. V was trimmed by 4 bases and J by 1 base, leaving 22 bases between them. CDR3 length equals 18 residues. The input for sequencing was CD4+ or CD8+ T cells sorted from blood, taken in a trial of the OX40 agonist ivuxolimab. The rearrangement joins TRBV4-2 to TRBJ2-5; D may be TRBD2 (7 bases). The receptor comes from an adult with an advanced solid tumor such as melanoma, head and neck, liver or kidney cancer. CDR3 protein: CASSRRASGGGTQETQYF. The CDR3 DNA reads as TGTGCCAGCAGCCGGCGCGCGTCGGGGGGCGGAACCCAAGAGACCCAGTACTTC.